These 5 T cell receptor beta chains were all obtained from the same sample, sequenced in a study of shared clonotypes between healthy human individuals. Profiling relied on immunoSEQ multiplex PCR, and the TCRdb table lists in-frame clones only, not all of them. The data show around 1 million clones, more than 75% seen once. Sequences were obtained from memory CD4+ T cells sorted from blood. Subset given: CD45RA-negative fraction. These receptors all come from a man younger than 35 in good health.

This clone was detected only a few times. J is TRBJ1-3 and V is TRBV19; tentative D call: TRBD1 (5 bases). Trimming pared 5 bases from V and 0 bases from J, leaving 8 bases between. The CDR3 sequence is 14 residues long. Germline lookup yields CDR1 LNHDA and CDR2 SQIVND (reference sequence). CDR3 coding DNA: TGTGCCAGTAGTTATGACAGCTCTGGAAACACCATATATTTT. Translated: CASSYDSSGNTIYF.

This chain links TRBV19 with TRBJ1-5, with 9 bases that match TRBD1. Germline CDR1 reads LNHDA; CDR2 reads SQIVND (reference sequence). J lost 6 bases, V lost 0 bases, and 6 bases had no gene match. The CDR3 is made up of 16 amino acids. The CDR3 sequence: CASSIDGGQGSQPQHF. The CDR3 DNA is TGTGCCAGTAGTATAGATGGAGGACAGGGGAGTCAGCCCCAGCATTTT.

The chain combines TRBV5-1 with TRBJ2-7; D not resolved. From germline, CDR1 is SGHRS and CDR2 YFSETQ. This CDR3 is built from 12 residues. V lost 0 bases to trimming and J lost 6 bases, with 7 bases between them. The CDR3 region is CASSLAGSEQYF. The CDR3 nucleotides read TGCGCCAGCAGCTTGGCGGGTAGCGAGCAGTACTTC. The full variable domain, with the rest looked up from reference TRBV5-1 and TRBJ2-7, is KAGVTQTPRYLIKTRGQQVTLSCSPISGHRSVSWYQQTPGQGLQFLFEYFSETQRNKGNFPGRFSGRQFSNSRSEMNVSTLELGDSALYLCASSLAGSEQYFGPGTRLTVT.

The V and J genes are TRBV28 and TRBJ2-1; 10 bases map to TRBD2. Germline-derived CDR1 and CDR2 are MDHEN and SYDVKM. This CDR3 spans 14 amino acids. V shed 7 bases and J 9 bases; nucleotides not matched to a gene: 9. The chain's CDR3 is CASISAGGPSEQFF. CDR3 nucleotides: TGTGCCAGCATATCAGCGGGGGGGCCAAGTGAGCAGTTCTTC. The whole variable domain, remainder taken from reference TRBV28 and TRBJ2-1, is DVKVTQSSRYLVKRTGEKVFLECVQDMDHENMFWYRQDPGLGLRLIYFSYDVKMKEKGDIPEGYSVSREKKERFSLILESASTNQTSMYLCASISAGGPSEQFFGPGTRLTVL.

Here the CDR3 reads CASSPGTEAFF. CDR3 nucleotide sequence: TGTGCCAGCAGCCCCGGTACTGAAGCTTTCTTT. V and J are TRBV6-5 and TRBJ1-1; D is uncertain. The CDR3 has 11 amino acids. Looked up from germline, CDR1 is MNHEY and CDR2 is SVGAGI. Trimming took 6 bases from V and 5 from J, leaving 7 bases between them.